This T cell receptor (beta chain) was obtained from a study of blood T cell repertoires in COVID-19. TCRdb's table, derived via immunoSEQ multiplex PCR, lists solely in-frame clones and lacks some. Here the sample spans about 170,000 clones, 84% being singletons. CDR3 length: 12 amino acids. Per germline, CDR1 SGHAT and CDR2 FQNNGV. V was trimmed by 5 bases and J by 6 bases, leaving 8 bases between them. The J gene is TRBJ1-5, the V gene TRBV11-2; no clear D gene. The sequenced sample consisted of peripheral blood. The source is a woman at least 80 years old with COVID-19, enrolled during active disease. The CDR3 DNA follows: TGTGCCAGCAGCCAAAGAGGTCAGCCCCAGCATTTT. This sequence encodes CASSQRGQPQHF.